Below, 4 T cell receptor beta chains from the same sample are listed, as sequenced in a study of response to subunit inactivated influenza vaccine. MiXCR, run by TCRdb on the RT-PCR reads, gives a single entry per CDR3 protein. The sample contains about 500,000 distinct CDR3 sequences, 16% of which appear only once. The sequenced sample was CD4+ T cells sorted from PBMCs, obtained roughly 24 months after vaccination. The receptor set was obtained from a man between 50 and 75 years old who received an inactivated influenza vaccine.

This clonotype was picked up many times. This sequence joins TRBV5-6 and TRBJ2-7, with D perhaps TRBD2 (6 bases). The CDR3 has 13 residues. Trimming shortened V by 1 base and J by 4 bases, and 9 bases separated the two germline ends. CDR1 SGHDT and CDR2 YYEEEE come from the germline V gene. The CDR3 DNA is TGTGCCAGCAGCTTGCGCGGACTATACGAGCAGTACTTC. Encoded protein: CASSLRGLYEQYF.

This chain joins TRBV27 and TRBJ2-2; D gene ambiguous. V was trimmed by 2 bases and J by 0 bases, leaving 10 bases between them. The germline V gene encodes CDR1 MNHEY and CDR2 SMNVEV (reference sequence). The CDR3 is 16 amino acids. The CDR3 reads CASSLGQFANTGELFF. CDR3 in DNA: TGTGCCAGCAGTTTAGGGCAGTTCGCGAACACCGGGGAGCTGTTTTTT.

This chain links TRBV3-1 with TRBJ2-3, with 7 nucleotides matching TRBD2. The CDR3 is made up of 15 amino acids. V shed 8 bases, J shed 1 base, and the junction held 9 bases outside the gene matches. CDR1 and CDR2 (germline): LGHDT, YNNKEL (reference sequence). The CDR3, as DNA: TGTGCCAGCGGGACCACCACTAGCGGCACAGATACGCAGTATTTT. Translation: CASGTTTSGTDTQYF.

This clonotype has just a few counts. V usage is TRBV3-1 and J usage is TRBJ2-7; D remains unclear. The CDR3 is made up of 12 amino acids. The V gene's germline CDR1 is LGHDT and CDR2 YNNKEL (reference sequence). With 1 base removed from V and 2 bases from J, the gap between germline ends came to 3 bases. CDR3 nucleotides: TGTGCCAGCAGCCAAGTAGCCTACGAGCAGTACTTC. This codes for CASSQVAYEQYF.